One sample yielded the 19 T cell receptor beta chains listed below, sequenced in a study of monozygotic twins with inflammatory bowel disease. TCRdb re-analyzed the 5' RACE reads; it lists each CDR3 protein once, without DNA. The specimen's table records approximately 200,000 distinct CDR3 sequences. Sequencing input: blood. These receptors were obtained from a human donor with ulcerative colitis or Crohn's disease, or a healthy co-twin of an affected twin (not recorded which).

The V call is TRBV20-1, the J call TRBJ2-2. Germline V gene lookup returns CDR1 DFQATT and CDR2 SNEGSKA (reference sequence). The CDR3 is made up of 13 amino acids. The CDR3 protein is CSARGKNTGELFF.

CDR3 protein: CASSRQTGQDNEQFF. The chain links TRBV5-1 to TRBJ2-1; the TRBD1 assignment by TCRdb is unverifiable without DNA. In germline, CDR1 is SGHRS, CDR2 YFSETQ. The CDR3 is 15 residues long.

This sequence joins TRBV12-3 or TRBV12-4 and TRBJ2-1; TCRdb picks TRBD2, but there is no DNA to check that call. This CDR3 spans 19 amino acids. CDR3 protein: CASSSGTSGMSPTMSKQFF.

The chain carries TRBV4-1 and TRBJ2-5. This CDR3 comprises 15 residues. Per the germline V gene, CDR1 is MGHRA and CDR2 is YSYEKL. The CDR3 protein is CASSRSNDYQETQYF.

V usage is TRBV19 and J usage is TRBJ2-2; lacking DNA, the TRBD1 call made by TCRdb goes unchecked. Germline CDR1 is LNHDA and CDR2 is SQIVND (reference sequence). This CDR3 contains 15 residues. The CDR3 is CASSSDGGYTGELFF.

The genes are TRBV6-5 and TRBJ2-5; no DNA is available, so the TRBD1 call from TCRdb remains unchecked. CDR1 MNHEY and CDR2 SVGAGI come from the germline V gene. The CDR3 consists of 13 residues. CDR3 sequence: CASSWDRERTQYF.

This CDR3 reads CATSRSSGTTGRTNEQFF. The chain combines TRBV15 with TRBJ2-1; TCRdb's D gene call, TRBD2, goes unchecked for lack of DNA. CDR3 length: 18 amino acids. From germline, CDR1 is LNHNV and CDR2 YYDKDF (reference sequence). The full variable domain, with the rest looked up from reference TRBV15 and TRBJ2-1, is DAMVIQNPRYQVTQFGKPVTLSCSQTLNHNVMYWYQQKSSQAPKLLFHYYDKDFNNEADTPDNFQSRRPNTSFCFLDIRSPGLGDTAMYLCATSRSSGTTGRTNEQFFGPGTRLTVL.

The chain joins TRBV19 to TRBJ2-3; without DNA, the TCRdb call of TRBD1 cannot be checked. Germline lookup yields CDR1 LNHDA and CDR2 SQIVND (reference sequence). This CDR3 is 18 amino acids long. CDR3: CASSIGDRGFPTTDTQYF.

This chain's CDR3 is CASSFSNSGYEQYF. V usage is TRBV18 and J usage is TRBJ2-7; lacking DNA, the TRBD2 call made by TCRdb goes unchecked. The CDR3 consists of 14 residues. The V gene's germline CDR1 is KGHSH and CDR2 LQKENI.

The chain carries TRBV14 and TRBJ2-7; TCRdb lists TRBD1, though no DNA is available to test this call. The CDR3 length is 13 residues. CDR1 and CDR2 (germline): SGHDN, FVKESK. CDR3 region: CATSRQTNYEQYF.

V and J are TRBV5-1 and TRBJ2-7; the TRBD2 assignment by TCRdb is unverifiable without DNA. The CDR3 is 15 amino acids. Germline CDR1 is SGHRS and CDR2 is YFSETQ. The chain's CDR3 is CASSRTSGLLSEQYF.

The CDR3 spells CASSSTGTSVIDEQFF. V and J are TRBV7-3 and TRBJ2-1; TCRdb proposes TRBD2, but this gene call is untestable without DNA. This CDR3 contains 16 residues. Germline V lookup: CDR1 SGHTA, CDR2 FQGTGA.

This chain connects TRBV5-1 to TRBJ2-7; no DNA is available, so the TRBD1 call from TCRdb remains unchecked. Germline CDR1 is SGHRS and CDR2 is YFSETQ. The CDR3 totals 13 residues. CDR3 region: CASSWTGFGEQYF.

The V gene is TRBV7-9, the J gene TRBJ1-3. CDR3 length equals 12 residues. The germline V gene has CDR1 SEHNR and CDR2 FQNEAQ (reference sequence). CDR3 region: CASSLVGNTIYF.

V and J are TRBV12-3 or TRBV12-4 and TRBJ2-7; TCRdb reports TRBD2, a call that lacks DNA to check it against. There are 13 residues in the CDR3. CDR3 residues: CASTTGVPYEQYF.

This chain connects TRBV5-1 to TRBJ2-5; TCRdb's D call of TRBD1 is untestable without DNA. The CDR3 has 17 residues. CDR1 and CDR2 (germline): SGHRS, YFSETQ. CDR3 amino acids: CASSSGIVARNQETQYF.

V and J are TRBV7-3 and TRBJ2-2; there is no DNA to check the TCRdb D call of TRBD1. Germline values: CDR1 SGHTA, CDR2 FQGTGA. The CDR3 runs to 12 residues. Here the CDR3 reads CASSRQNGELFF.

The chain links TRBV5-1 to TRBJ2-7. The V gene's germline CDR1 is SGHRS and CDR2 YFSETQ. This CDR3 region has 15 residues. CDR3 sequence: CASSLVPDSSYEQYF.

The genes are TRBV4-2 and TRBJ1-1. Germline CDR1 is LGHNA and CDR2 is YNFKEQ. The CDR3 is made up of 17 amino acids. The CDR3 spells CASSQELQGAWDTEAFF.